This entry is about one T cell receptor (beta chain). No antigen is known for it. This record comes from a study of T cell responses to AZD1222 COVID-19 vaccine. The table came from immunoSEQ multiplex PCR; TCRdb's copy has only in-frame clones and leaves some out. The table records approximately 150,000 clones, about 90% of them present only once. Regarding the study as a whole: When two AZD1222 doses had been given, Spike-specific TCR breadth and depth rose. Repertoire sampling happened only post peak T cell response. CD4 TCRs associated with vaccination spanned spike, dominating at 160-218 and 743-854.

The material was peripheral blood, obtained on day 0 of AZD1222 vaccination. The sequence was collected from an adult in good health.

The CDR3 spells CASSDRGLNTIYF. The CDR3 DNA sequence: TGTGCCAGCAGTGACAGGGGTCTAAACACCATATATTTT. The V call is TRBV6-1, the J call TRBJ1-3, with D perhaps TRBD1 (6 bases). The CDR3 is made up of 13 amino acids. From germline, CDR1 is MNHNS and CDR2 SASEGT. V was pared by 3 bases and J by 6 bases, with 9 bases between.